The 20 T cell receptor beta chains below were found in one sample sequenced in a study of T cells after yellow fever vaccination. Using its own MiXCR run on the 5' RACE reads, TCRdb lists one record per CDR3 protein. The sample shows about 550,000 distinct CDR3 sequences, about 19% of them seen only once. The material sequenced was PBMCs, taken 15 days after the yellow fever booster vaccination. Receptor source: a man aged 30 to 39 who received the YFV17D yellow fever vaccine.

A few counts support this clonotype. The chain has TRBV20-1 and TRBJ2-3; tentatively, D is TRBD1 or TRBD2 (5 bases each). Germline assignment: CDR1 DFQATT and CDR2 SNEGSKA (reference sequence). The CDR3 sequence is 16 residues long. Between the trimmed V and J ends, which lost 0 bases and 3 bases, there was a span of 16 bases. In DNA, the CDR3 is TGCAGTGCTAGAGATTTGGCAGGGCGCGGGACAGATACGCAGTATTTT. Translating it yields CSARDLAGRGTDTQYF.

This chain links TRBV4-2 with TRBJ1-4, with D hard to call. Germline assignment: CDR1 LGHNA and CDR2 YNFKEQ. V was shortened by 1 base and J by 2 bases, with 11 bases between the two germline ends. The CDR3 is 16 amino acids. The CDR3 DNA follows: TGTGCCAGCAGCCAAGTAACGGGAAGTACTAATGAAAAACTGTTTTTT. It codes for CASSQVTGSTNEKLFF.

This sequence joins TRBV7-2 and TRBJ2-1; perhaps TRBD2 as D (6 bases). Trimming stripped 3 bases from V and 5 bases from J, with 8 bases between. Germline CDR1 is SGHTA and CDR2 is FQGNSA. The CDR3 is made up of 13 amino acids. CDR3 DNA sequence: TGTGCCAGCAGCTTTCAGCGGGACAATGAGCAGTTCTTC. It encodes CASSFQRDNEQFF.

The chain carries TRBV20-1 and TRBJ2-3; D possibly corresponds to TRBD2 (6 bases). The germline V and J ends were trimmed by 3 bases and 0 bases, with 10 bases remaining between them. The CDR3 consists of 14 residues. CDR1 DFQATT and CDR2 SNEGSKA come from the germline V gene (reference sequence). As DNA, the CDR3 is TGCAGTGCTAGTCTGGAGGGAAGCACAGATACGCAGTATTTT. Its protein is CSASLEGSTDTQYF.

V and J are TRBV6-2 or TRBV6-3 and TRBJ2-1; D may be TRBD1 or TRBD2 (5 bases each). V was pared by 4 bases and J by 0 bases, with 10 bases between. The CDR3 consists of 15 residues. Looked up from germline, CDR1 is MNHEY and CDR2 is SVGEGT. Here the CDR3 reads CASSWGSSSYNEQFF. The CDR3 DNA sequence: TGTGCCAGCAGTTGGGGGAGCAGCTCCTACAATGAGCAGTTCTTC.

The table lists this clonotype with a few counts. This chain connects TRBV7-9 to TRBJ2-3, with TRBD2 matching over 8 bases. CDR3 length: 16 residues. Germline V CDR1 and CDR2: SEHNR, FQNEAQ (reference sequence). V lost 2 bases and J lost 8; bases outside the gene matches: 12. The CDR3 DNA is TGTGCCAGCAGCTTATCCCACCAATCACTAGCGGTTACGCAGTATTTT. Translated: CASSLSHQSLAVTQYF.

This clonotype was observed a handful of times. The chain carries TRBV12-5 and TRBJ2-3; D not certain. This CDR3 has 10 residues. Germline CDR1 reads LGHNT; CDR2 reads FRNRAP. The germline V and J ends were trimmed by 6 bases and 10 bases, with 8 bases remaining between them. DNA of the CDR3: TGTGCTAGTGGCCTCCCGGCGCAGTATTTT. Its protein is CASGLPAQYF.

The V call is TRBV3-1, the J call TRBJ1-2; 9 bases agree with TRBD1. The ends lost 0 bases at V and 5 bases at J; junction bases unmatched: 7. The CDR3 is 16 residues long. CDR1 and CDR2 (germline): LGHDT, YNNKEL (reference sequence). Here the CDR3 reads CASSQDIAGQGYGYTF. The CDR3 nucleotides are TGTGCCAGCAGCCAAGATATAGCAGGACAGGGGTATGGCTACACCTTC.

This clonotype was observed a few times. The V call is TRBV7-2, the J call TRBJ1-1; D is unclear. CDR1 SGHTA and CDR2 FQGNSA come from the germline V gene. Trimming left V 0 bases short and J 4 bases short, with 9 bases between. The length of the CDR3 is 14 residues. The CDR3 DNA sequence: TGTGCCAGCAGCTTAGCGCTGGTAGGCACTGAAGCTTTCTTT. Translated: CASSLALVGTEAFF.

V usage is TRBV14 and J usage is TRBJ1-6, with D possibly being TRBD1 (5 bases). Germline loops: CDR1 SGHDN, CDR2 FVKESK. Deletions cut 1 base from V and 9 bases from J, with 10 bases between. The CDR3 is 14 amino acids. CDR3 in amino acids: CASSQGRDLSPLHF. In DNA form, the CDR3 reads TGTGCCAGCAGCCAAGGCAGGGACCTTTCACCCCTCCACTTT. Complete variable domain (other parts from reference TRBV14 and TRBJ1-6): EAGVTQFPSHSVIEKGQTVTLRCDPISGHDNLYWYRRVMGKEIKFLLHFVKESKQDESGMPNNRFLAERTGGTYSTLKVQPAELEDSGVYFCASSQGRDLSPLHFGNGTRLTVT.

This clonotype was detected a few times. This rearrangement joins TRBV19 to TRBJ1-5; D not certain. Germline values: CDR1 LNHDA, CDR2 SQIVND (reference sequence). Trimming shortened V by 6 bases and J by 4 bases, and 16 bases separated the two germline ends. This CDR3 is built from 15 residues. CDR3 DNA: TGTGCCAGTAGGCCGTTACTGGGGAAGAATCAGCCCCAGCATTTT. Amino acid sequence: CASRPLLGKNQPQHF.

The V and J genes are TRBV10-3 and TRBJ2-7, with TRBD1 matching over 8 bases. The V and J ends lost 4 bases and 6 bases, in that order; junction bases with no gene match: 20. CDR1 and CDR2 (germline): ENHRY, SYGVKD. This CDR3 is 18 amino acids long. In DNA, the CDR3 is TGTGCCATCAGTGCCTCCCCCCACGACAGGGGTGGGTTCTCCGAGCAGTACTTC. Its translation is CAISASPHDRGGFSEQYF.

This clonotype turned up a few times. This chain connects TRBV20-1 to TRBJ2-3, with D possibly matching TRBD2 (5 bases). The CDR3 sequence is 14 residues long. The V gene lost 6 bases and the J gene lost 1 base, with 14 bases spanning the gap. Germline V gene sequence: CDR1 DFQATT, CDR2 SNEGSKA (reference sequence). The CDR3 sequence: CSAPSGFRTDTQYF. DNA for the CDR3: TGCAGTGCCCCCTCGGGATTTCGCACAGATACGCAGTATTTT.

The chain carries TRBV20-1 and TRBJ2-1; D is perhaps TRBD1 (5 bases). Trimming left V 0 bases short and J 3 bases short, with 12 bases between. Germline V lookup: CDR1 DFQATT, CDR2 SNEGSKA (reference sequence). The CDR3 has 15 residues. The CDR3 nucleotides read TGCAGTGCTAGAGATTGGGGCAGAAACTACAATGAGCAGTTCTTC. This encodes CSARDWGRNYNEQFF.

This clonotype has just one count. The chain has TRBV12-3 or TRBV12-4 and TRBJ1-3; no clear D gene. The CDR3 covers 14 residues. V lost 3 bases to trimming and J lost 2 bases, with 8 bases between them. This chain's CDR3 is CASSLGRAGNTIYF. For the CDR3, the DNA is TGTGCCAGCAGTTTGGGGAGAGCTGGAAACACCATATATTTT.

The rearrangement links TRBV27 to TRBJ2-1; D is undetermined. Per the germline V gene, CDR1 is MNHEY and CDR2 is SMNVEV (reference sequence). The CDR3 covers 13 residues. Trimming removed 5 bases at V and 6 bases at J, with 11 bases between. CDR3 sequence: CASSAPPVNEQFF. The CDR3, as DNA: TGTGCCAGCAGTGCCCCCCCCGTCAATGAGCAGTTCTTC.

The CDR3 protein is CSSGLAFTDTQYF. CDR3 bases: TGCAGTTCTGGACTAGCTTTCACAGATACGCAGTATTTT. The V gene is TRBV20-1, the J gene TRBJ2-3; 8 bases match TRBD2. The CDR3 extends over 13 amino acids. Germline assignment: CDR1 DFQATT and CDR2 SNEGSKA (reference sequence). Trimming took 8 bases from V and 2 from J; bases not matched to a gene: 6.

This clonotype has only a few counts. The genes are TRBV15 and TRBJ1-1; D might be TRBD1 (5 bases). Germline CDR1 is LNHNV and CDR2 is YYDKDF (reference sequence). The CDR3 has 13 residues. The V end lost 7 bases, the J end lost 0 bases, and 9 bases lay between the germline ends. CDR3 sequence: CATTGRLNTEAFF. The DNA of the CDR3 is TGTGCCACCACGGGACGTCTGAACACTGAAGCTTTCTTT. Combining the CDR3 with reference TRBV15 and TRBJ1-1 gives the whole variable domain DAMVIQNPRYQVTQFGKPVTLSCSQTLNHNVMYWYQQKSSQAPKLLFHYYDKDFNNEADTPDNFQSRRPNTSFCFLDIRSPGLGDTAMYLCATTGRLNTEAFFGQGTRLTVV.

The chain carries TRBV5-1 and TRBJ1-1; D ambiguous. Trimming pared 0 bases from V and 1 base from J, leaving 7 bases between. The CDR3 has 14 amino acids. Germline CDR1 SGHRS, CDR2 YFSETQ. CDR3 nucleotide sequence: TGCGCCAGCAGCTTGGAAGCAGGGAACACTGAAGCTTTCTTT. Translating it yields CASSLEAGNTEAFF. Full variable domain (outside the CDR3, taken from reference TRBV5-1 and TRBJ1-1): KAGVTQTPRYLIKTRGQQVTLSCSPISGHRSVSWYQQTPGQGLQFLFEYFSETQRNKGNFPGRFSGRQFSNSRSEMNVSTLELGDSALYLCASSLEAGNTEAFFGQGTRLTVV.

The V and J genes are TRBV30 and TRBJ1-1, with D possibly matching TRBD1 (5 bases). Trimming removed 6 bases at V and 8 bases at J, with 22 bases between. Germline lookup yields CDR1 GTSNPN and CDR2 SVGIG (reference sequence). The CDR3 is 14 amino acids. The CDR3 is CACVTGTFTSEAFF. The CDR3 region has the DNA TGTGCCTGCGTAACCGGGACCTTCACTTCAGAAGCTTTCTTT.